This entry features one T cell receptor beta chain sequence. Its antigen is still unknown. Nothing much larger sits one base from this clone, and base qualities are not available. The TCR beta CDR3 regions were amplified from RNA transcripts. A first-round RT-PCR of the TCR CDR3 used the HTBI primer set with the Qiagen OneStep RT-PCR kit. Libraries were constructed in a second round of multiplex PCR, after which size selection and purification were performed. Libraries were sequenced paired-end with 100 bp reads on an Illumina HiSeq2000. Per the original workflow: SOAPnuke was used to process the raw data, with reads discarded if the reads contained adapters or uncalled bases, had a mean Phred below 15, or lacked an exact constant-primer or identifier match. High-quality paired reads were merged with COPE v1.2.5, and unique nucleotide sequences were defined as clonotypes. MiTCR v1.1 was used to align clonotypes to the IMGT TRBV, TRBD and TRBJ reference segments. Only V-J combinations with frequency above 0.0001, covering 99% to 99.2% of repertoires, were analysed. A TCS score was defined as the ratio between F50 (clonal expansion) and ExV (chaos), using BLOSUM62-based TCRdist between CDR3 peptides within each V-J. Welch's t-statistics and random forest reduced approximately 520 V-J features to 10 to 15, which were used in a naive Bayes classifier (R e1071). TCRdb's own reprocessing of the public reads used fastp at Q25 and MiXCR and kept productive beta chains. Identical CDR3 proteins give one entry, which carries the most common genes and DNA. None of the V and J calls come from the authors' own analysis; TCRdb made them. Within this sample are approximately 590,000 distinct CDR3 sequences, with 40% to 55% of them counted one time only. About 7.8% of the sample belongs to the ten largest clones.

Graves' hyperthyroidism was defined as stable when no progression to ophthalmopathy occurred over 18 months of follow-up. The hyperthyroidism patients were between 18 and 65 years old and newly diagnosed, with a disease duration of less than 2 months. Patients with uncontrolled infections, other autoimmune diseases, pregnancy or lactation were excluded. Diagnoses were based on clinical symptoms, serum thyroxine and TRAb, thyroid ultrasound and orbital computed tomography. Trizol reagent was used to extract total RNA, and RNA quality was then checked on an Agilent 2100 Bioanalyzer. These data come from a study of T cells in Graves' hyperthyroidism and ophthalmopathy (dated by TCRdb to about 2019). Looking at the study overall: To identify distinguishing TCR V-J signatures, a discovery cohort of around 100 patients was used, comprising 43 with Graves' ophthalmopathy and 57 with stable Graves' hyperthyroidism. Prospective prediction of ophthalmopathy was tested in an independent validation cohort of some 20 hyperthyroidism patients and approximately 17 patients who later progressed to ophthalmopathy. The 95 to 100 discovery patients were divided at random into training and test sets in a 7:3 ratio. TCR Vbeta CDR3 sequencing of fewer than 150 peripheral blood samples (more than 40 ophthalmopathy, 75 to 80 hyperthyroidism and roughly 17 progressor patients) is reported in the paper. Once sampling was done, hyperthyroidism patients were given methimazole at a starting dose of 30 mg daily, whereas ophthalmopathy patients were given high-dose intravenous methylprednisolone. Thyroid tissue and blood T-cell repertoires from more than five Graves' hyperthyroidism patients were also compared in the study. The investigation overall reported the following: During validation, the model predicted progression to ophthalmopathy a median of approximately 6.5 months ahead of onset, with almost 71% sensitivity and about 72% specificity. A model built on a 13 V-J signature distinguished ophthalmopathy from stable hyperthyroidism, reaching 85% to 90% sensitivity and 81.08% specificity in cross-validation and 80%/75% in testing. No statistical method was used to fix the sample size in advance, and group allocation was not hidden from the investigators. Most expanded thyroid clonotypes (frequency above 0.001) were also detected in blood, suggesting blood repertoires may reflect thyroid immune responses.

The germline V gene gives CDR1 as MGHDK and CDR2 as SYGVNS. The junction carries 15 bases between V and J, which are trimmed by 6 bases and 3 bases respectively. The CDR3 spans 14 residues, from the cysteine through the phenylalanine. The retained sequence is limited to the CDR3, 42 bases, with the frame set at the first base. The sequenced sample consisted of peripheral blood or thyroid tissue (not recorded which). This TCR was sampled from a woman aged 18-29 years with Graves' hyperthyroidism. Donor details come from another sample of the same person, matched by shared clones. In this chain, TRBV25-1 is recombined with TRBJ2-7; the D region possibly corresponds to TRBD2 (5 bases align). CDR3 protein: CASSPFSGSYEQYF. The nucleotide sequence is given as TGTGCCAGCAGCCCTTTTTCGGGGAGCTACGAGCAGTACTTC.